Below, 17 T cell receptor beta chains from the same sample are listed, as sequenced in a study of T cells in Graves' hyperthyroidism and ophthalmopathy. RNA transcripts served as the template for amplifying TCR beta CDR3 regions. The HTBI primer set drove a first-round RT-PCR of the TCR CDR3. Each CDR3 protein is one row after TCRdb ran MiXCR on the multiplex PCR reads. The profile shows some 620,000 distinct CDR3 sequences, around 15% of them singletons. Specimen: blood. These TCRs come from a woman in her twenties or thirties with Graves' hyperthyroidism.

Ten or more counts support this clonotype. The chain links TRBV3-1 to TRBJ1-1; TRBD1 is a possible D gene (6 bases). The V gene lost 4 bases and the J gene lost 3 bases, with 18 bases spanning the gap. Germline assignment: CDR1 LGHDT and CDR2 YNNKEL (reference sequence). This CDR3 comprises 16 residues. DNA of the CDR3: TGTGCCAGCAGCCTTCCGGGACACCCAACAGACACTGAAGCTTTCTTT. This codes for CASSLPGHPTDTEAFF.

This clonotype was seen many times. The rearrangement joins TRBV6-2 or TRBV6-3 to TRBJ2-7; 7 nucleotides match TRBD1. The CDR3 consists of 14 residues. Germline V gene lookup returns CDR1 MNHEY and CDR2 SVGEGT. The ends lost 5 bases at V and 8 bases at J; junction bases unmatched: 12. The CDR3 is CASSRTGLRFQQYF. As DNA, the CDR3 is TGTGCCAGCAGTCGGACAGGACTTCGCTTCCAGCAGTACTTC.

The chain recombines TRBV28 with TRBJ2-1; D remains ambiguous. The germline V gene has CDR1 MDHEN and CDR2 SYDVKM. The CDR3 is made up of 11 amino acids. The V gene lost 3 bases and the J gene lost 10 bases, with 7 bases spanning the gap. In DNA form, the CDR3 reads TGTGCCAGCAGTTTCGACTTAGAGCAGTTCTTC. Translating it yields CASSFDLEQFF. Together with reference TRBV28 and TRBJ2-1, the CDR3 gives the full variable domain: DVKVTQSSRYLVKRTGEKVFLECVQDMDHENMFWYRQDPGLGLRLIYFSYDVKMKEKGDIPEGYSVSREKKERFSLILESASTNQTSMYLCASSFDLEQFFGPGTRLTVL.

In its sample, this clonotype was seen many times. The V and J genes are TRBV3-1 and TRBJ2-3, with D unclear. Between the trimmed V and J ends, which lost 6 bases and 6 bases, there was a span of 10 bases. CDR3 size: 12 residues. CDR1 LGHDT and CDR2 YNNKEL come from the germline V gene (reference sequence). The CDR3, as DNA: TGTGCCAGCAGTTCCGTTGGGGATACGCAGTATTTT. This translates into CASSSVGDTQYF.

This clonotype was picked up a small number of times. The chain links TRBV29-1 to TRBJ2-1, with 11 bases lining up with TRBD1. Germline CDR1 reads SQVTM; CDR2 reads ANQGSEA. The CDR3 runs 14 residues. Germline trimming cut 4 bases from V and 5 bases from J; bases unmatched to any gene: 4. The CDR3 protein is CSVAGTGGNNEQFF. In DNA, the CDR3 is TGCAGCGTTGCCGGGACAGGGGGAAACAATGAGCAGTTCTTC.

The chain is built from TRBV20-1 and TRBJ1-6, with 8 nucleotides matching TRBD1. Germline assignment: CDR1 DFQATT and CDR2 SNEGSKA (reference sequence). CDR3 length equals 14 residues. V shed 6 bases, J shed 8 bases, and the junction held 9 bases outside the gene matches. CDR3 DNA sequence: TGCAGTGCCGAGGGCATCAGGGGGCATTCACCCCTCCACTTT. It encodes CSAEGIRGHSPLHF.

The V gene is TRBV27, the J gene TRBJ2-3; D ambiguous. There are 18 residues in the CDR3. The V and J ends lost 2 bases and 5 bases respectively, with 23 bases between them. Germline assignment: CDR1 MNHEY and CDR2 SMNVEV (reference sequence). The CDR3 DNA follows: TGTGCCAGCAGTTTAGAGGCAAGCCCTTTCAACAAGGAAGATACGCAGTATTTT. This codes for CASSLEASPFNKEDTQYF.

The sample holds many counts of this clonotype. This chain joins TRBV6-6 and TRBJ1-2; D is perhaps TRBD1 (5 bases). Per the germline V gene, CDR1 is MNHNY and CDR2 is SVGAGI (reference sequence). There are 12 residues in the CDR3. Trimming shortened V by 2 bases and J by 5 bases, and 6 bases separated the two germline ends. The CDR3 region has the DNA TGTGCCAGCAGTTACGGGGGATATGGCTACACCTTC. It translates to CASSYGGYGYTF.

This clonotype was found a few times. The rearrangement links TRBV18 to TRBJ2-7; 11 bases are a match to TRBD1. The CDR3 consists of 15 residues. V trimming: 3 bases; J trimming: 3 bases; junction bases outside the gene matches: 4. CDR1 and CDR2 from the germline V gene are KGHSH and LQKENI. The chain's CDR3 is CASSPGGTGGYEQYF. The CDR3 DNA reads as TGTGCCAGCTCACCCGGTGGGACAGGGGGCTACGAGCAGTACTTC.

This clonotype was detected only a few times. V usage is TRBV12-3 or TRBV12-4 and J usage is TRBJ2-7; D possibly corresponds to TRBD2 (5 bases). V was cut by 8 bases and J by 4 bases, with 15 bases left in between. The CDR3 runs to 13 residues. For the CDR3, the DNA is TGTGCCAGCGGTTCCGGGATTGAGTACGAGCAGTACTTC. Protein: CASGSGIEYEQYF.

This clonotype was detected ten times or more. In nucleotides, the CDR3 is TGTGCCAGCAGTTTTGGCAGGGACTACGAGCAGTACTTC. This codes for CASSFGRDYEQYF. The V and J genes are TRBV28 and TRBJ2-7; D is perhaps TRBD1 (5 bases). Germline values: CDR1 MDHEN, CDR2 SYDVKM. This CDR3 contains 13 residues. Trimming shortened V by 3 bases and J by 3 bases, and 9 bases separated the two germline ends. Using reference TRBV28 and TRBJ2-7 for the parts outside the CDR3, the full variable domain is DVKVTQSSRYLVKRTGEKVFLECVQDMDHENMFWYRQDPGLGLRLIYFSYDVKMKEKGDIPEGYSVSREKKERFSLILESASTNQTSMYLCASSFGRDYEQYFGPGTRLTVT.

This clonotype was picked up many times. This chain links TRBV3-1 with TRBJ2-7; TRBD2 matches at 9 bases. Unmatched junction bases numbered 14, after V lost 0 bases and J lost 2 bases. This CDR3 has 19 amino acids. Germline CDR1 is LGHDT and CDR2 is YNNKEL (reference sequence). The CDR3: CASSQDVTSGPFLTYEQYF. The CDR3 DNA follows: TGTGCCAGCAGCCAAGACGTAACTAGCGGGCCTTTCTTAACCTACGAGCAGTACTTC.

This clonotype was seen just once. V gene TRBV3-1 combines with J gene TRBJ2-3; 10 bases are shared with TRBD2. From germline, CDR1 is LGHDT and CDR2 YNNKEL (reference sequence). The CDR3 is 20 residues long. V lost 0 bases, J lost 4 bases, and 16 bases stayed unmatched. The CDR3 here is CASSQDLGWLAGEAADTQYF. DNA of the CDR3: TGTGCCAGCAGCCAAGATCTGGGCTGGCTAGCGGGAGAAGCGGCAGATACGCAGTATTTT.

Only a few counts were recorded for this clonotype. CDR3 in DNA: TGCAGTGCCAAGGACAGGGCTCAGCCCCAGCATTTT. The encoded protein is CSAKDRAQPQHF. The rearrangement links TRBV20-1 to TRBJ1-5; 8 nucleotides line up with TRBD1. The CDR3 has 12 residues. The germline gives CDR1 DFQATT, CDR2 SNEGSKA (reference sequence). The J segment lost 6 bases and the V segment lost 6 bases, leaving 4 bases of the junction unmatched.

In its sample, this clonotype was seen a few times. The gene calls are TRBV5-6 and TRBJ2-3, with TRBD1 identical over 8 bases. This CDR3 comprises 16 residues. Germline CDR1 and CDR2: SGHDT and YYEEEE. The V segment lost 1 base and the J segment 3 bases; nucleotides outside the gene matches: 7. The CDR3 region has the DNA TGTGCCAGCAGCTTGTTTGGACAGGGCCTAACAGATACGCAGTATTTT. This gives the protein CASSLFGQGLTDTQYF.

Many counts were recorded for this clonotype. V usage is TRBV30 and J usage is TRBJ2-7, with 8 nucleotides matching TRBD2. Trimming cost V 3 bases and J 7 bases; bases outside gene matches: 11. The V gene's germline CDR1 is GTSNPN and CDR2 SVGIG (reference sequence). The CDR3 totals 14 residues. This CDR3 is CAWRGSGVVREQYF. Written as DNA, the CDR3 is TGTGCCTGGAGGGGTAGCGGGGTAGTACGTGAGCAGTACTTC.

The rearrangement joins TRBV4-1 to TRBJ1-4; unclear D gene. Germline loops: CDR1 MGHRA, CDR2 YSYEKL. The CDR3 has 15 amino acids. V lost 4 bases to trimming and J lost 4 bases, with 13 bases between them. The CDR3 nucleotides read TGCGCCAGCAGCCCCCCGTCAGGTCGTAATGAAAAACTGTTTTTT. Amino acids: CASSPPSGRNEKLFF.